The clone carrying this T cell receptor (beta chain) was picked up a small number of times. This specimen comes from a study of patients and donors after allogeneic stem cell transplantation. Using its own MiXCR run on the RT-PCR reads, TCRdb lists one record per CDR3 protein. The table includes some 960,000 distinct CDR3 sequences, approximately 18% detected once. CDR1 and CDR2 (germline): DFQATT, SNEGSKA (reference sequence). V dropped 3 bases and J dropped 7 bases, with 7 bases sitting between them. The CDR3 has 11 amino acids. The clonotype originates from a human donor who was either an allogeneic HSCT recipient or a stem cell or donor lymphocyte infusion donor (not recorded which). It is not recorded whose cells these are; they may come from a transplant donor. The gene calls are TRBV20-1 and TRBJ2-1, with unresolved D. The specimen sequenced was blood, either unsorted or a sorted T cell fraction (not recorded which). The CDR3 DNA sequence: TGCAGTGCTAGTGTGGGTAATGAGCAGTTCTTC. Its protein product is CSASVGNEQFF.